These T cell receptor beta chains were read from a single sample in a study of cytomegalovirus exposure and HLA in healthy donors. TCRdb's copy holds only in-frame clones and misses some; the assay was immunoSEQ multiplex PCR. The profile shows roughly 130,000 clones, roughly 80% of them singletons. Material for sequencing was PBMCs. All receptors come from a man aged 40-49 years in good health and CMV-seronegative. CDR3s include the opening cysteine and the closing phenylalanine or tryptophan. D genes are given only for firm matches. Rows may omit the clone size; those that give it use once, few, many or a size class.

clone size: -; CDR3 length: 13; V gene: TRBV7-8; D gene: -; J gene: TRBJ1-5; CDR3 DNA: TGTGCCAGCAGCTTCTCGTCCTATCAGCCCCAGCATTTT; CDR3 protein: CASSFSSYQPQHF
clone size: -; CDR3 length: 14; V gene: TRBV19; D gene: TRBD1; J gene: TRBJ2-7; CDR3 DNA: TGTGCCAGTAGTCCAGGGACAGCCTCCTACGAGCAGTACTTC; CDR3 protein: CASSPGTASYEQYF
clone size: once; CDR3 length: 16; V gene: TRBV10-3; D gene: -; J gene: TRBJ2-2; CDR3 DNA: TGTGCCATCAGTGAAAGGGGGTCAGCGAACACCGGGGAGCTGTTTTTT; CDR3 protein: CAISERGSANTGELFF
clone size: -; CDR3 length: 16; V gene: TRBV5-8; D gene: TRBD1; J gene: TRBJ2-1; CDR3 DNA: TGTGCCAGCAGCCCTACGCCGGGACAGGGGAACGATGAGCAGTTCTTC; CDR3 protein: CASSPTPGQGNDEQFF
clone size: -; CDR3 length: 14; V gene: TRBV15; D gene: -; J gene: TRBJ2-6; CDR3 DNA: TGTGCCACCAGCAACAGGGCTGGGGCCAACGTCCTGACTTTC; CDR3 protein: CATSNRAGANVLTF
clone size: -; CDR3 length: 14; V gene: TRBV29-1; D gene: -; J gene: TRBJ1-1; CDR3 DNA: TGCAGCGTTCGGAGCGGGACCCAGAACACTGAAGCTTTCTTT; CDR3 protein: CSVRSGTQNTEAFF
clone size: -; CDR3 length: 16; V gene: TRBV7-8; D gene: -; J gene: TRBJ2-7; CDR3 DNA: TGTGCCAGCAGCTTAAAGGCCGAGACTGAGTTCTACGAGCAGTACTTC; CDR3 protein: CASSLKAETEFYEQYF
clone size: -; CDR3 length: 16; V gene: TRBV28; D gene: TRBD2; J gene: TRBJ2-7; CDR3 DNA: TGTGCCAGCAGTTCCGGGACTAGCGGGGGGGCGTACGAGCAGTACTTC; CDR3 protein: CASSSGTSGGAYEQYF
clone size: -; CDR3 length: 15; V gene: TRBV2; D gene: -; J gene: TRBJ2-7; CDR3 DNA: TGTGCCAGCAGGGCCAACAGGGAGCAGATTTACGAGCAGTACTTC; CDR3 protein: CASRANREQIYEQYF
clone size: -; CDR3 length: 14; V gene: TRBV4-1; D gene: -; J gene: TRBJ1-2; CDR3 DNA: TGCGCCAGCAGCCCTCCCCAGGGCAGGGGTGGCTACACCTTC; CDR3 protein: CASSPPQGRGGYTF
clone size: -; CDR3 length: 15; V gene: TRBV10-3; D gene: TRBD1; J gene: TRBJ2-2; CDR3 DNA: TGTGCCATCAGTGGGTGGGGACAGGGGCCCGGGGAGCTGTTTTTT; CDR3 protein: CAISGWGQGPGELFF
clone size: -; CDR3 length: 16; V gene: TRBV5-6; D gene: -; J gene: TRBJ1-2; CDR3 DNA: TGTGCCAGCAGCTTAGAGCATGGTGGAGCTAACTATGGCTACACCTTC; CDR3 protein: CASSLEHGGANYGYTF
clone size: -; CDR3 length: 14; V gene: TRBV15; D gene: -; J gene: TRBJ2-1; CDR3 DNA: TGTGCCACCACCCGGGACTCAGGATACGATGAGCAGTTCTTC; CDR3 protein: CATTRDSGYDEQFF
clone size: -; CDR3 length: 15; V gene: TRBV4-1; D gene: TRBD1; J gene: TRBJ1-2; CDR3 DNA: TGCGCCAGCAGCCAAGATGGTATCAGGGGGCAAGGCTACACCTTC; CDR3 protein: CASSQDGIRGQGYTF
clone size: -; CDR3 length: 13; V gene: TRBV5-6; D gene: -; J gene: TRBJ2-1; CDR3 DNA: TGTGCCAGCAGCTTGGCCTATTACAATGAGCAGTTCTTC; CDR3 protein: CASSLAYYNEQFF
clone size: once; CDR3 length: 15; V gene: TRBV7-2; D gene: TRBD2; J gene: TRBJ2-3; CDR3 DNA: TGTGCCAGCAGCTTAGATGGGAGGGAGGCAGATACGCAGTATTTT; CDR3 protein: CASSLDGREADTQYF
clone size: -; CDR3 length: 17; V gene: TRBV5-4; D gene: -; J gene: TRBJ1-4; CDR3 DNA: TGTGCCAGCAGCCAGTCCCCGGGCGGGGGAACTAATGAAAAACTGTTTTTT; CDR3 protein: CASSQSPGGGTNEKLFF
clone size: -; CDR3 length: 13; V gene: TRBV19; D gene: -; J gene: TRBJ1-3; CDR3 DNA: TGTGCCACCGCACCGAGCTCTGGAAACACCATATATTTT; CDR3 protein: CATAPSSGNTIYF
clone size: -; CDR3 length: 14; V gene: TRBV2; D gene: -; J gene: TRBJ1-6; CDR3 DNA: TGTGCCAGCAGTGTGGGCAGCCAGGGTTCACCCCTCCACTTT; CDR3 protein: CASSVGSQGSPLHF
clone size: -; CDR3 length: 15; V gene: TRBV6-1; D gene: TRBD1; J gene: TRBJ1-1; CDR3 DNA: TGTGCCAGCAGTCCCGGGGACAGGGCCTTCACTGAAGCTTTCTTT; CDR3 protein: CASSPGDRAFTEAFF
clone size: -; CDR3 length: 16; V gene: TRBV4-1; D gene: -; J gene: TRBJ1-2; CDR3 DNA: TGCGCCAGCAGCCCCCTGGGACACCTAAGTAACTATGGCTACACCTTC; CDR3 protein: CASSPLGHLSNYGYTF
clone size: once; CDR3 length: 17; V gene: TRBV7-9; D gene: -; J gene: TRBJ2-7; CDR3 DNA: TGTGCCAGCAGTTCCTCGGGGGGCGGGGGCCCCTCCTACGAGCAGTACTTC; CDR3 protein: CASSSSGGGGPSYEQYF
clone size: -; CDR3 length: 15; V gene: TRBV5-1; D gene: -; J gene: TRBJ1-5; CDR3 DNA: TGCGTCAGCAGCTTGACAGGAAATAGCAATCAGCCCCAGCATTTT; CDR3 protein: CVSSLTGNSNQPQHF
clone size: once; CDR3 length: 15; V gene: TRBV5-4; D gene: TRBD1; J gene: TRBJ1-1; CDR3 DNA: TGTGCCAGCAGCCCTGGGACAGGTAGAATGAGTGAAGCTTTCTTT; CDR3 protein: CASSPGTGRMSEAFF
clone size: -; CDR3 length: 14; V gene: TRBV10-3; D gene: TRBD2; J gene: TRBJ2-1; CDR3 DNA: TGTGCCATCAGTGAGTCAGGACTAGCCAATGAGCAGTTCTTC; CDR3 protein: CAISESGLANEQFF
clone size: -; CDR3 length: 17; V gene: TRBV5-5; D gene: -; J gene: TRBJ1-6; CDR3 DNA: TGTGCCAGCAGCGGTGGTGGCAGGCTCGGCGTTAGTTCACCCCTCCACTTT; CDR3 protein: CASSGGGRLGVSSPLHF